This T cell receptor (beta chain) originates from a study of control samples from healthy donors and cancer patients. This table comes from immunoSEQ multiplex PCR, and its TCRdb copy is limited to in-frame clones, with some not included. The sample includes 120,000 to 150,000 clones, 93% of them seen just once. V was cut by 5 bases and J by 6 bases, with 8 bases left in between. This CDR3 comprises 12 residues. Germline V lookup: CDR1 SGHVS, CDR2 FNYEAQ. Sequencing input: blood. This sequence joins TRBV7-6 and TRBJ2-1; a possible D gene is TRBD2 (6 bases). This TCR was sampled from a man aged 18 to 29 in good health. This CDR3 is CASSRRVNEQFF. The CDR3, as DNA: TGTGCCAGCAGCCGGAGGGTCAATGAGCAGTTCTTC.